These 17 T cell receptor beta chains were sequenced from one sample in a study of shared clonotypes between healthy human individuals. The assay was immunoSEQ multiplex PCR, and TCRdb's table has in-frame clones only and misses some. The sample records roughly 1 million clones, about 75% being singletons. The sequencing sample was made of memory CD4+ T cells sorted from blood. Subset noted: CD45RA-negative fraction. The receptors stem from a young man in good health.

This clone showed up just once. The J gene is TRBJ2-2, the V gene TRBV25-1, with TRBD1 matching 8 bases. The J segment lost 6 bases and the V segment lost 9 bases, leaving 12 bases of the junction unmatched. CDR1 and CDR2 from the germline V gene are MGHDK and SYGVNS. The CDR3 is 15 amino acids. This CDR3 is CASQAGTGFAGELFF. In nucleotides, the CDR3 is TGTGCCAGTCAGGCGGGGACAGGATTCGCCGGGGAGCTGTTTTTT.

The V call is TRBV7-2, the J call TRBJ1-5; 7 bases line up with TRBD1. The germline V gene encodes CDR1 SGHTA and CDR2 FQGNSA. The CDR3 is made up of 13 amino acids. Losses at the gene ends were 8 bases for V and 3 bases for J; bases not matched to a gene: 4. The DNA for the CDR3 is TGTGCCAGCCGACAGGGCCTCAATCAGCCCCAGCATTTT. Translating it yields CASRQGLNQPQHF.

This chain links TRBV4-3 with TRBJ2-2; 11 bases are a match to TRBD2. V dropped 6 bases and J dropped 1; count of bases not matched to a gene: 4. From germline, CDR1 is LGHNA and CDR2 YSLEER. CDR3 length: 16 residues. In DNA form, the CDR3 reads TGCGCCAGCAGTGGACTAGCGGGTGTGAACACCGGGGAGCTGTTTTTT. Translation: CASSGLAGVNTGELFF.

On this clone itself: Other DNA sequences in this specimen translate into the identical CDR3. The J gene is TRBJ2-2, the V gene TRBV5-1, with D unresolved. The ends were cut back, 0 bases at V and 3 bases at J, with 9 bases in the middle. The CDR3 contains 15 residues. Per the germline V gene, CDR1 is SGHRS and CDR2 is YFSETQ. The CDR3 is CASSLEGLDTGELFF. CDR3 in DNA: TGCGCCAGCAGCTTGGAAGGGCTGGACACCGGGGAGCTGTTTTTT.

The count of this clone is one. The chain uses TRBV4-1 and TRBJ2-5; no clear D gene. The CDR3 has 14 amino acids. The V end was cut by 1 base, the J end by 3 bases, with 9 bases between. CDR1 MGHRA and CDR2 YSYEKL come from the germline V gene. The CDR3 DNA follows: TGCGCCAGCAGCCAAGTTCCCAGAAAAGAGACCCAGTACTTC. Its translation is CASSQVPRKETQYF.

The chain joins TRBV25-1 to TRBJ1-1; tentative D call: TRBD1 (5 bases). V dropped 5 bases and J dropped 5 bases, with 12 bases sitting between them. The length of the CDR3 is 13 residues. The germline V gene has CDR1 MGHDK and CDR2 SYGVNS. The CDR3 region is CASSKEGRTEAFF. CDR3 bases: TGTGCCAGCAGTAAAGAGGGACGAACTGAAGCTTTCTTT.

The CDR3 DNA sequence: TGCGCCAGCAGCGCCGGGACTAGCGGGCTGTCTTTTACAGATACGCAGTATTTT. It is translated as CASSAGTSGLSFTDTQYF. J is TRBJ2-3 and V is TRBV5-1, with 12 positions matching TRBD2. Germline V lookup: CDR1 SGHRS, CDR2 YFSETQ. V shed 4 bases and J 3 bases; nucleotides not matched to a gene: 12. This CDR3 is 18 amino acids long.

As concerns this clone: This may arise from a read error, as a much more abundant clone is one base away. Other DNA sequences in this specimen translate into the identical CDR3. This chain joins TRBV7-8 and TRBJ2-7; D uncertain. V was cut by 1 base and J by 3 bases, with 4 bases left in between. CDR1 SGHVS and CDR2 FQNEAQ come from the germline V gene. The CDR3 is made up of 12 amino acids. This CDR3 reads CASSLGSYEQYF. The DNA of the CDR3 is TGTGCCAGCAGCTTAGGGAGCTACGAGCAGTACTTC.

The gene calls are TRBV6-5 and TRBJ2-7; TRBD1 aligns across 7 bases. Germline values: CDR1 MNHEY, CDR2 SVGAGI. Trimming at V came to 5 bases and at J to 12 bases, leaving 16 bases not matched to a gene. The CDR3 length is 14 residues. For the CDR3, the DNA is TGTGCCAGCAGTGACCCGGGACAGCACACCCGACGGTACTTC. Translation gives CASSDPGQHTRRYF.

The table lists this clone with many counts. The rearrangement uses TRBV6-1 and TRBJ2-1; TRBD2 matches 10 bases. CDR3 length: 15 amino acids. Germline V gene data show CDR1 as MNHNS and CDR2 as SASEGT. The J segment lost 7 bases and the V segment lost 2 bases, leaving 5 bases of the junction unmatched. CDR3 DNA: TGTGCCAGCAGTGAAATTTGGACTAGCGGAAATGAGCAGTTCTTC. It codes for CASSEIWTSGNEQFF.

The gene calls are TRBV5-4 and TRBJ1-2, with a weak D call TRBD1 (5 bases). Germline V CDR1 and CDR2: SGHNT, YYREEE (reference sequence). This CDR3 is built from 12 residues. V was cut by 0 bases and J by 8 bases, with 8 bases left in between. Here the CDR3 DNA reads TGTGCCAGCAGCTTGGACAGGCGGGGCTACACCTTC. Amino acid sequence: CASSLDRRGYTF.

The chain uses TRBV7-6 and TRBJ1-3; D not certain. The germline gives CDR1 SGHVS, CDR2 FNYEAQ. V was pared by 1 base and J by 3 bases, with 10 bases between. The CDR3 length is 15 residues. CDR3 residues: CASSLGGGDGNTIYF. The CDR3, as DNA: TGTGCCAGCAGCTTAGGTGGTGGGGATGGAAACACCATATATTTT.

This clone showed up just once. The gene calls are TRBV9 and TRBJ2-3, with TRBD2 identical over 11 bases. V gave up 4 bases and J gave up 6 bases; unmatched junction bases: 7. The CDR3 is made up of 15 amino acids. Germline lookup yields CDR1 SGDLS and CDR2 YYNGEE. The CDR3 region has the DNA TGTGCCAGCAGCCCGGGACTAGCGGCCTACGATACGCAGTATTTT. Protein: CASSPGLAAYDTQYF.

The chain is built from TRBV7-6 and TRBJ2-7; 7 bases are a match to TRBD2. The germline V gene encodes CDR1 SGHVS and CDR2 FNYEAQ. The V segment lost 5 bases and the J segment 4 bases; nucleotides outside the gene matches: 8. The CDR3 runs 14 residues. The CDR3 region has the DNA TGTGCCAGCAGCCCCCAGGAGGGAGGGTACGAGCAGTACTTC. This encodes CASSPQEGGYEQYF.

The CDR3 DNA reads as TGTGCCTGGAGTGTTCCGAACATGAACACTGAAGCTTTCTTT. This translates into CAWSVPNMNTEAFF. The chain recombines TRBV30 with TRBJ1-1, with no clear D. The CDR3 has 14 residues. CDR1 and CDR2 (germline): GTSNPN, SVGIG (reference sequence). Trimming removed 0 bases from V and 0 bases from J, with 8 bases in between.

The CDR3 DNA sequence: TGTGCCATCAGTGACTGGCAGAGTAAAAGCTCTGGGGCCAACGTCCTGACTTTC. Translating gives CAISDWQSKSSGANVLTF. The rearrangement joins TRBV10-3 to TRBJ2-6, with no clear D. With 3 bases removed from V and 0 bases from J, the gap between germline ends came to 15 bases. Germline V gene lookup returns CDR1 ENHRY and CDR2 SYGVKD. This CDR3 region has 18 residues.

The genes are TRBV2 and TRBJ1-2; possibly TRBD1 for D (6 bases). V dropped 5 bases and J dropped 8 bases, with 18 bases sitting between them. CDR1 and CDR2 (germline): SNHLY, FYNNEI. The CDR3 is made up of 14 amino acids. CDR3 DNA sequence: TGTGCCAGCAGTCCTTTTACAGGGACGGAGGGCTACACCTTC. Its protein is CASSPFTGTEGYTF. Drawing the rest from reference TRBV2 and TRBJ1-2, the complete variable domain is EPEVTQTPSHQVTQMGQEVILRCVPISNHLYFYWYRQILGQKVEFLVSFYNNEISEKSEIFDDQFSVERPDGSNFTLKIRSTKLEDSAMYFCASSPFTGTEGYTFGSGTRLTVV.